These T cell receptor beta chains were read from a single sample in a study of control samples from healthy donors and cancer patients. Sequencing was performed with immunoSEQ multiplex PCR; in TCRdb, only in-frame clones are kept and a portion is missing. The sample has about 130,000 clones, around 92% seen once. Specimen: PBMCs. The receptors come from an elderly man with head and neck cancer. CDR3s leave out the opening cysteine and the closing phenylalanine or tryptophan.

V gene: TRBV5-4; J gene: TRBJ2-4; CDR3 protein: ASSLAGTGVIIQY
V gene: TRBV30; J gene: TRBJ1-3; CDR3 protein: AWSVAHSSGNTIY
V gene: TRBV5-4; J gene: TRBJ2-2; CDR3 protein: ASSMTSGSTGELF
V gene: TRBV7-9; J gene: TRBJ2-3; CDR3 protein: ASSLGVSGTDTQY
V gene: TRBV21-1; J gene: TRBJ1-2; CDR3 protein: ASSKATGGNYGYT
V gene: TRBV10-3; J gene: TRBJ2-3; CDR3 protein: AISKGLAGGYTDTQY
V gene: TRBV5-4; J gene: TRBJ1-1; CDR3 protein: ASSRSGTGYTEAF
V gene: TRBV19; J gene: TRBJ1-1; CDR3 protein: ASSRRTNTEAF
V gene: TRBV19; J gene: TRBJ2-7; CDR3 protein: ASSILAGAPYEQY
V gene: TRBV7-9; J gene: TRBJ1-3; CDR3 protein: ASSLSWQANSGNTIY
V gene: TRBV5-1; J gene: TRBJ1-6; CDR3 protein: ASSPGHNSPLH
V gene: TRBV5-1; J gene: TRBJ2-2; CDR3 protein: ASSLVITGAGTGELF
V gene: TRBV6-5; J gene: TRBJ2-7; CDR3 protein: ASTPGRVSDEQY
V gene: TRBV19; J gene: TRBJ2-7; CDR3 protein: ASSMLQGYEQY
V gene: TRBV9; J gene: TRBJ2-5; CDR3 protein: ASSPRDRGAGKTQY
V gene: TRBV7-2; J gene: TRBJ2-7; CDR3 protein: ASSEYISRAVYEQY
V gene: TRBV5-4; J gene: TRBJ2-5; CDR3 protein: ASSLNLAGGETQY
V gene: TRBV7-2; J gene: TRBJ2-7; CDR3 protein: ASSIAAGYEQY
V gene: TRBV2; J gene: TRBJ1-3; CDR3 protein: ASSQDQGLGSGNTIY
V gene: TRBV6-2/TRBV6-3; J gene: TRBJ2-2; CDR3 protein: ASSYVRQNTGELF
V gene: TRBV3-1/TRBV3-2; J gene: TRBJ2-6; CDR3 protein: ASSQDRTGGSSGANVLT
V gene: TRBV4-1; J gene: TRBJ1-3; CDR3 protein: ASSPPTGVRSGNTIY
V gene: TRBV7-8; J gene: TRBJ1-6; CDR3 protein: ASSSTGTGGLRNSPLH
V gene: TRBV30; J gene: TRBJ1-3; CDR3 protein: AWSTSLLSSGNTIY
V gene: TRBV7-8; J gene: TRBJ1-5; CDR3 protein: ASSGDRNQPQH
V gene: TRBV27; J gene: TRBJ2-6; CDR3 protein: ASSLRIGTGGYGANVLT
V gene: TRBV3-1/TRBV3-2; J gene: TRBJ2-7; CDR3 protein: ASSQAPWTGEFVGV
V gene: TRBV25-1; J gene: TRBJ2-7; CDR3 protein: ASSDPGTGSEQY
V gene: TRBV30; J gene: TRBJ1-6; CDR3 protein: AWSPTVSYNSPLH
V gene: TRBV4-3; J gene: TRBJ1-1; CDR3 protein: ASSQAIRGTEAF
V gene: TRBV6-5; J gene: TRBJ1-2; CDR3 protein: ASSFGGGGYT
V gene: TRBV6-1; J gene: TRBJ1-1; CDR3 protein: ASSEFLVLNTEAF
V gene: TRBV9; J gene: TRBJ1-2; CDR3 protein: ASSVEWGGYGYT
V gene: TRBV2; J gene: TRBJ1-5; CDR3 protein: ASSVRARVIQPQH
V gene: TRBV6-1; J gene: TRBJ1-6; CDR3 protein: ASSEAQGGSLH
V gene: TRBV9; J gene: TRBJ2-1; CDR3 protein: ASSLSGRASRKMRSYNEQF
V gene: TRBV27; J gene: TRBJ1-2; CDR3 protein: ASSFWGGRNGYT
V gene: TRBV3-1/TRBV3-2; J gene: TRBJ2-2; CDR3 protein: ASRDPTSGNTGELF
V gene: TRBV7-9; J gene: TRBJ2-7; CDR3 protein: ASSFRDRDTYEQY
V gene: TRBV3-1/TRBV3-2; J gene: TRBJ2-5; CDR3 protein: ASSQDVSGTQY
V gene: TRBV2; J gene: TRBJ2-5; CDR3 protein: ASSPDRRAETQY
V gene: TRBV9; J gene: TRBJ1-1; CDR3 protein: ASSARTGLTEAF
V gene: TRBV7-9; J gene: TRBJ1-4; CDR3 protein: ASSLRQEGEKLF
V gene: TRBV5-5; J gene: TRBJ2-7; CDR3 protein: ASAPGQAYEQY
V gene: TRBV4-1; J gene: TRBJ2-2; CDR3 protein: ASSPGAGSNTGELF
V gene: TRBV2; J gene: TRBJ2-7; CDR3 protein: ATFREGSFEQY
V gene: TRBV2; J gene: TRBJ1-2; CDR3 protein: ASNTGSNYGYT
V gene: TRBV5-4; J gene: TRBJ1-1; CDR3 protein: ASSSWGRNTEAF
V gene: TRBV6-2/TRBV6-3; J gene: TRBJ1-5; CDR3 protein: ASSYNGQGSNQPQH
V gene: TRBV6-1; J gene: TRBJ2-7; CDR3 protein: ASSEWTGPYEQY
V gene: TRBV2; J gene: TRBJ2-3; CDR3 protein: ASSEVIPGGDTQY